This T cell receptor (beta chain) emerged from a study of T cells in Graves' hyperthyroidism and ophthalmopathy. The wider study: Prior to any treatment, at the point of initial diagnosis, peripheral blood was collected. The study's findings and limits: Most thyroid clonotypes expanded above 0.001 were also detected in blood. A median about 6.5 months before onset, the model predicted ophthalmopathy.

RNA transcripts were the template for amplifying TCR beta CDR3 regions. First-round RT-PCR targeting the TCR CDR3 was performed with the HTBI primer set. TCRdb re-derived calls from the multiplex PCR reads in MiXCR, one entry per CDR3 protein. The table lists 400,000 to 600,000 distinct CDR3 sequences, roughly 15% of them singletons. The PBMCs were taken from roughly 10 ml of fresh peripheral blood. This clonotype was seen ten or more times. Antigen: not known. The germline V gene encodes CDR1 DFQATT and CDR2 SNEGSKA (reference sequence). V lost 4 bases and J lost 9, with 16 bases in between. The CDR3 has 13 amino acids.

The source of this sequence is a woman in her thirties with Graves' ophthalmopathy. Material: blood. V usage is TRBV20-1 and J usage is TRBJ2-1, with D tentatively TRBD2 (5 bases). CDR3 in amino acids: CSAKTPSSVEQFF. In nucleotides, the CDR3 is TGCAGTGCTAAAACCCCCAGTAGCGTTGAGCAGTTCTTC.